This TCR beta chain appears in the sequencing data of a study of lymphopenia after photon versus proton radiotherapy. Study results and limitations: A bigger post-nadir fall in TCR diversity correlated inversely with survival time in deceased patients. Post-nadir diversity loss with photons came from oligoclonal expansion, particularly CD8+ Temra cells. Proton therapy kept repertoires fairly stable, unlike photons, which gained effector/memory cells. Survival link was tested only in deceased patients; proton benefit remains a possibility.

On this clone itself: Its antigen remains unknown.

Clones were sequenced by immunoSEQ multiplex PCR, and TCRdb holds only the in-frame ones, with some missing. The sample holds more than 30,000 clones, over 65% seen once. The origin of this receptor is a man in his fifties or sixties with gastric cancer. This specimen was peripheral blood, taken from a patient treated with photon-based radiotherapy.

Here the CDR3 DNA reads TGCGCCAGCAGCTTGGACCCCCGGCCGGCCGGGGAGCTGTTTTTT. Its protein product is CASSLDPRPAGELFF. V usage is TRBV5-1 and J usage is TRBJ2-2, with D uncertain. The CDR3 is made up of 15 amino acids. Germline V gene sequence: CDR1 SGHRS, CDR2 YFSETQ. Trimming removed 0 bases from V and 6 bases from J, with 12 bases in between.